The sequence of this T cell receptor beta chain was determined in a study of blood T cell repertoires in COVID-19. Libraries were prepared by immunoSEQ multiplex PCR; TCRdb keeps only in-frame clonotypes and omits some of them. Of about 130,000 clones listed, approximately 85% were seen once; the top ten hold 4.3%. Germline CDR1 is MNHEY and CDR2 is SMNVEV (reference sequence). The junction had 3 bases not matched to a gene; V was cut back by 4 bases and J by 5 bases. The CDR3 extends over 14 amino acids. The clonotype comes from a human donor in a cohort sampled during active COVID-19. The V call is TRBV27, the J call TRBJ1-4, with 8 bases identical to TRBD1. The source material was peripheral blood. CDR3 loop: CASSSRQGNEKLFF. DNA for the CDR3: TGTGCCAGCAGTTCGAGACAGGGGAATGAAAAACTGTTTTTT.